The rows below give T cell receptor beta chains drawn from one sample of a study of cytomegalovirus exposure and HLA in healthy donors. Measured with immunoSEQ multiplex PCR; TCRdb has only the in-frame clones, and not every one. This table has 150,000 to 200,000 clones, approximately 71% appearing once. Sample: PBMCs. Every receptor here comes from a man aged 18 to 30 in good health and CMV-seropositive. Each CDR3 is given with its conserved first and last residue. Size is omitted from some rows. Given values are once, few, many or a class for expanded clones.

v_gene: TRBV9
j_gene: TRBJ2-2
abundance: -
CDR3aa: CASSARVGLAGSSTGELFF

v_gene: TRBV27
j_gene: TRBJ1-5
abundance: -
CDR3aa: CASSQGKAGQPQHF

v_gene: TRBV27
j_gene: TRBJ1-5
abundance: -
CDR3aa: CASSPRGGLSNQPQHF

v_gene: TRBV5-1
j_gene: TRBJ2-1
abundance: -
CDR3aa: CASKSGGEYNEQFF

v_gene: TRBV10-1
j_gene: TRBJ2-3
abundance: -
CDR3aa: CASSESGLPPDTQYF

v_gene: TRBV6-6
j_gene: TRBJ1-3
abundance: -
CDR3aa: CAAGSSSGNTIYF

v_gene: TRBV5-1
j_gene: TRBJ2-1
abundance: -
CDR3aa: CASSFPKEGAGNEQFF

v_gene: TRBV29-1
j_gene: TRBJ2-6
abundance: -
CDR3aa: CSVRGGSSSSGANVLTF

v_gene: TRBV9
j_gene: TRBJ2-2
abundance: -
CDR3aa: CASSVSIRDSYNTGELFF

v_gene: TRBV6-5
j_gene: TRBJ2-7
abundance: -
CDR3aa: CASRVSAFLYEQYF

v_gene: TRBV10-2
j_gene: TRBJ1-4
abundance: -
CDR3aa: CASSEGRADEKLFF

v_gene: TRBV2
j_gene: TRBJ2-1
abundance: -
CDR3aa: CASSPEGLAGWERLFF

v_gene: TRBV4-1
j_gene: TRBJ2-7
abundance: -
CDR3aa: CASSQDPFVRQYF

v_gene: TRBV5-4
j_gene: TRBJ2-7
abundance: few
CDR3aa: CASSSGTSGIRGEQYF

v_gene: TRBV5-6
j_gene: TRBJ2-1
abundance: -
CDR3aa: CASRPTEFGRAENEQFF

v_gene: TRBV6-6
j_gene: TRBJ2-5
abundance: -
CDR3aa: CASSYTAGAKGETQYF

v_gene: TRBV9
j_gene: TRBJ2-1
abundance: -
CDR3aa: CASSGGVRVQQFF

v_gene: TRBV7-3
j_gene: TRBJ2-2
abundance: -
CDR3aa: CASSRRAGVSSANTGELFF

v_gene: TRBV4-2
j_gene: TRBJ2-2
abundance: few
CDR3aa: CASSRDRPRTSGRARTGELFF

v_gene: TRBV27
j_gene: TRBJ2-3
abundance: once
CDR3aa: CASSLKRPGQPPTDTQYF

v_gene: TRBV27
j_gene: TRBJ2-7
abundance: few
CDR3aa: CASSRRPGVPYEQYF

v_gene: TRBV2
j_gene: -
abundance: -
CDR3aa: CASRPGPSYEQYF

v_gene: TRBV6-1
j_gene: TRBJ2-1
abundance: -
CDR3aa: CASSERTGGGLGEQFF

v_gene: TRBV27
j_gene: TRBJ2-7
abundance: once
CDR3aa: CANLIGGLGDKCYEQYF

v_gene: TRBV6-5
j_gene: TRBJ2-3
abundance: -
CDR3aa: CASSENGDTQYF

v_gene: TRBV30
j_gene: TRBJ2-1
abundance: -
CDR3aa: CAWTEPTGGEQFF

v_gene: TRBV7-3
j_gene: TRBJ2-3
abundance: -
CDR3aa: CASSLLRSTDTQYF

v_gene: TRBV28
j_gene: TRBJ2-3
abundance: -
CDR3aa: CASSFGGRGSDTQYF